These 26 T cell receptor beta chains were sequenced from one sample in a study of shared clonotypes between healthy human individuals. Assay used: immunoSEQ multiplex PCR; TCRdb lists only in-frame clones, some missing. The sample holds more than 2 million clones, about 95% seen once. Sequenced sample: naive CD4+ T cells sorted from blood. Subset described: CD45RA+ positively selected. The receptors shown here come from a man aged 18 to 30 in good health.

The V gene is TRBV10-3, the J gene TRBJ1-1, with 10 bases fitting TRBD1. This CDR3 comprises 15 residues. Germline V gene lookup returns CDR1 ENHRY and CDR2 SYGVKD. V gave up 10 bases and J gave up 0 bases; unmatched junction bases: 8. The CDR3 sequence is CATTGQGSMNTEAFF. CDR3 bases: TGTGCCACAACGGGACAGGGGTCCATGAACACTGAAGCTTTCTTT.

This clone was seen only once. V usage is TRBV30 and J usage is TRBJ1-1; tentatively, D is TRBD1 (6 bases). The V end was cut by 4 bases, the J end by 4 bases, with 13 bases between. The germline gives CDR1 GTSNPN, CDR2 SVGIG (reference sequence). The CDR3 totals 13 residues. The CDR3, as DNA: TGTGCCTGGACCAGACAGGCGAGCACTGAAGCTTTCTTT. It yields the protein CAWTRQASTEAFF.

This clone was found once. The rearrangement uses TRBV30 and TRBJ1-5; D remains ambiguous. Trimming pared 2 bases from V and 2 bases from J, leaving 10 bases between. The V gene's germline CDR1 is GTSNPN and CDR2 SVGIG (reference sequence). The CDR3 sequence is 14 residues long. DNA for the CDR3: TGTGCCTGGAGTTACGGGGTGGGCAATCAGCCCCAGCATTTT. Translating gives CAWSYGVGNQPQHF.

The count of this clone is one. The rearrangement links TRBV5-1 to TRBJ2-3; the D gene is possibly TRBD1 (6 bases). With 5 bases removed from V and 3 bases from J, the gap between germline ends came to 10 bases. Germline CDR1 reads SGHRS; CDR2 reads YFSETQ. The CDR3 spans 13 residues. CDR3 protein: CASRQGRTDTQYF. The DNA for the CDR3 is TGCGCCAGCAGACAGGGCCGTACAGATACGCAGTATTTT.

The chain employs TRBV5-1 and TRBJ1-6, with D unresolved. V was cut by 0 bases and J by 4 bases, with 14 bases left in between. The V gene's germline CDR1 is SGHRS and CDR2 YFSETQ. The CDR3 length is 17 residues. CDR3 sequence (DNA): TGCGCCAGCAGCTTGGGACTCCCGGACCATTATAATTCACCCCTCCACTTT. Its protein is CASSLGLPDHYNSPLHF.

CDR3 sequence (DNA): TGTGCCAGTGGCCGGGGATCCCCTAACTATGGCTACACCTTC. Translation: CASGRGSPNYGYTF. This chain connects TRBV19 to TRBJ1-2, with unresolved D. The CDR3 has 14 amino acids. Germline loops: CDR1 LNHDA, CDR2 SQIVND (reference sequence). Trimming left V 8 bases short and J 0 bases short, with 13 bases between.

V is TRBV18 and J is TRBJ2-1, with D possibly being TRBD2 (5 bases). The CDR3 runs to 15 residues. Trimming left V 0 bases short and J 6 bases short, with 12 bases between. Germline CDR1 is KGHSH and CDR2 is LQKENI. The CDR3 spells CASSPPLAPSNEQFF. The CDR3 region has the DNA TGTGCCAGCTCACCACCGCTAGCCCCCTCCAATGAGCAGTTCTTC.

CDR3 region: CASSLPRGQGSPLHF. Written as DNA, the CDR3 is TGTGCCAGCAGTTTGCCCAGGGGGCAGGGGTCACCCCTCCACTTT. The chain uses TRBV27 and TRBJ1-6; 8 bases align to TRBD1. Germline values: CDR1 MNHEY, CDR2 SMNVEV (reference sequence). V lost 3 bases and J lost 10; bases outside the gene matches: 8. The CDR3 has 15 residues.

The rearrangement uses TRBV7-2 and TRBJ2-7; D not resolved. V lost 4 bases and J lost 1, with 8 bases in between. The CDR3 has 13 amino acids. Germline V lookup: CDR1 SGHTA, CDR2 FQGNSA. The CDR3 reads CASSWALSYEQYF. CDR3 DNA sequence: TGTGCCAGCAGCTGGGCCTTATCCTACGAGCAGTACTTC.

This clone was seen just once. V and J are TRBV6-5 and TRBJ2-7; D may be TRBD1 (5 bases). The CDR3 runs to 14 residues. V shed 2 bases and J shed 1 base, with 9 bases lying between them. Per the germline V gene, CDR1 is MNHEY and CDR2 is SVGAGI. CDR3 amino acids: CASSYHPGSYEQYF. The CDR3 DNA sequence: TGTGCCAGCAGTTACCATCCAGGGTCCTACGAGCAGTACTTC.

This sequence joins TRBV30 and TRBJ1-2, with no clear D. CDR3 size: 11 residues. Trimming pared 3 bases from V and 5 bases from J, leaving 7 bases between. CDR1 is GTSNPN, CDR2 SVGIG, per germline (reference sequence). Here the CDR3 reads CAWRWKYGYTF. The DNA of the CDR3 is TGTGCCTGGAGATGGAAATATGGCTACACCTTC.

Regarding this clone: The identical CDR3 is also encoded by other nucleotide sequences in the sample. CDR3 sequence (DNA): TGTGCCAGCTCACCCGGGACAGGGGATTCACCCCTCCACTTT. It is translated as CASSPGTGDSPLHF. This chain links TRBV18 with TRBJ1-6; 10 bases line up with TRBD1. Per the germline V gene, CDR1 is KGHSH and CDR2 is LQKENI. V gave up 3 bases and J gave up 8 bases; unmatched junction bases: 1. The CDR3 totals 14 residues.

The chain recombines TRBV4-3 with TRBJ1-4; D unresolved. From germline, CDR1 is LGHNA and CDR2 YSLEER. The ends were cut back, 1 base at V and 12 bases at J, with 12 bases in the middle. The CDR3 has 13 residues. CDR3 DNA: TGCGCCAGCAGCCAAGGGTTCGGGTTCGAACTGTTTTTT. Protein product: CASSQGFGFELFF.

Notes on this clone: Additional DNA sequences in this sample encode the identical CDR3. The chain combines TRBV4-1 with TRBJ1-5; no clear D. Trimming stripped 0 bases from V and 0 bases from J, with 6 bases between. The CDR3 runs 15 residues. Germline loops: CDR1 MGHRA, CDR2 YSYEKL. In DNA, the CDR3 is TGCGCCAGCAGCCAAGATGGGAATAGCAATCAGCCCCAGCATTTT. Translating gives CASSQDGNSNQPQHF.

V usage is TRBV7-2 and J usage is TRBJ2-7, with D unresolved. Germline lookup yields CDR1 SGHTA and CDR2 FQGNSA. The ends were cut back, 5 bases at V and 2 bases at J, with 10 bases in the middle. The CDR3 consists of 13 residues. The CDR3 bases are TGTGCCAGCAGCGAGACACCGACCTACGAGCAGTACTTC. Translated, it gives CASSETPTYEQYF.

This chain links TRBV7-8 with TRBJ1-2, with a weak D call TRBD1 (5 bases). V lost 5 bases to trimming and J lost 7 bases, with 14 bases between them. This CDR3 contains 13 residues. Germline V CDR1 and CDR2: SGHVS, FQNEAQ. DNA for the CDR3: TGTGCCAGCAGCCATTCCCACGGGGGTGGCTACACCTTC. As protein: CASSHSHGGGYTF.

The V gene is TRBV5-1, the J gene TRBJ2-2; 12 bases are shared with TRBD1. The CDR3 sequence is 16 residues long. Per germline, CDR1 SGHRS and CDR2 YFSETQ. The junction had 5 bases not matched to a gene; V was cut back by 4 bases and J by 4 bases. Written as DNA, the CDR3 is TGCGCCAGCAGCGTGGGGACAGGGGGCGCCACCGGGGAGCTGTTTTTT. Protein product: CASSVGTGGATGELFF.

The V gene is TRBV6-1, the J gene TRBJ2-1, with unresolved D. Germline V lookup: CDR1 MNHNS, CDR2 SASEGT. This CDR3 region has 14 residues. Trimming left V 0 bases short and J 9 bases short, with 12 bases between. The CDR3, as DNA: TGTGCCAGCAGTGAAGCGGTAACGAGTGGTGAGCAGTTCTTC. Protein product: CASSEAVTSGEQFF.

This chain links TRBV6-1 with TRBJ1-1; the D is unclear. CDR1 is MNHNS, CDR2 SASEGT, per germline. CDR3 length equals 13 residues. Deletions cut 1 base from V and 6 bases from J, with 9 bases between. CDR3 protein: CASSEVRRAEAFF. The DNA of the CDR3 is TGTGCCAGCAGTGAAGTACGGCGGGCTGAAGCTTTCTTT.

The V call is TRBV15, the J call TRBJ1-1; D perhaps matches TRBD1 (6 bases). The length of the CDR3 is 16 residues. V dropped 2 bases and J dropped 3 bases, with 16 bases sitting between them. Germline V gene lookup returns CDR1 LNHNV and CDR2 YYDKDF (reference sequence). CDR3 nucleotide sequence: TGTGCCACCAGCAGACCCCCCCAGGGACACTACACTGAAGCTTTCTTT. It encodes CATSRPPQGHYTEAFF.

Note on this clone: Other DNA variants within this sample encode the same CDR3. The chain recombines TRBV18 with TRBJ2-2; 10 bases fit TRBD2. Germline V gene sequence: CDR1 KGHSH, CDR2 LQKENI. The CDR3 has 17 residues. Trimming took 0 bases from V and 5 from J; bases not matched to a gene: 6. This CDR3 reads CASSPPGLAGVTGELFF. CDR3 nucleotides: TGTGCCAGCTCACCACCGGGGCTAGCGGGAGTAACCGGGGAGCTGTTTTTT.

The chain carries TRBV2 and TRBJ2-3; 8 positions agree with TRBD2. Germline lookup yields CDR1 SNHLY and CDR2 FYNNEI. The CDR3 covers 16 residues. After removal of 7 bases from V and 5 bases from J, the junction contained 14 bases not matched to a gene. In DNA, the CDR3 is TGTGCCAGCAAGGTTAGACGGGGGGGCCTGGTAGATACGCAGTATTTT. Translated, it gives CASKVRRGGLVDTQYF.

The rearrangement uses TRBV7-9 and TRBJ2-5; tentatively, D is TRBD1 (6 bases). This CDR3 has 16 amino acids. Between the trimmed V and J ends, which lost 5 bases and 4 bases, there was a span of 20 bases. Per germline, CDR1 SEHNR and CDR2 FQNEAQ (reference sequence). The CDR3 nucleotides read TGTGCCAGCAGCCTTTGGGACAACAATCGGGGAGAGACCCAGTACTTC. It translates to CASSLWDNNRGETQYF.

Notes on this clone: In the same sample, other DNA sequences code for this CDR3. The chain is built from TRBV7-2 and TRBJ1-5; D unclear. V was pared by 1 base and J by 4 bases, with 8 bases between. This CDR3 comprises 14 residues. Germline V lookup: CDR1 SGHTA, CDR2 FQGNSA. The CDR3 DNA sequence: TGTGCCAGCAGCTTAGGACGGTTAAATCAGCCCCAGCATTTT. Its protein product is CASSLGRLNQPQHF.

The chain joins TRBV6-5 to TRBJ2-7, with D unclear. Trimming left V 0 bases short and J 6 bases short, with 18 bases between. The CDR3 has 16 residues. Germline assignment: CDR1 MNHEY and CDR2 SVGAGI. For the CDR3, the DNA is TGTGCCAGCAGTTACTCGTTGCCTTCTCCGACCCTCGAGCAGTACTTC. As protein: CASSYSLPSPTLEQYF.

The CDR3 DNA reads as TGTGCCAGCAGGAACCGGGACAGGGACAATGAGCAGTTCTTC. Its translation: CASRNRDRDNEQFF. The rearrangement links TRBV27 to TRBJ2-1; 9 bases match TRBD1. The V and J ends lost 6 bases and 5 bases, in that order; junction bases with no gene match: 5. This CDR3 spans 14 amino acids. Per germline, CDR1 MNHEY and CDR2 SMNVEV (reference sequence).